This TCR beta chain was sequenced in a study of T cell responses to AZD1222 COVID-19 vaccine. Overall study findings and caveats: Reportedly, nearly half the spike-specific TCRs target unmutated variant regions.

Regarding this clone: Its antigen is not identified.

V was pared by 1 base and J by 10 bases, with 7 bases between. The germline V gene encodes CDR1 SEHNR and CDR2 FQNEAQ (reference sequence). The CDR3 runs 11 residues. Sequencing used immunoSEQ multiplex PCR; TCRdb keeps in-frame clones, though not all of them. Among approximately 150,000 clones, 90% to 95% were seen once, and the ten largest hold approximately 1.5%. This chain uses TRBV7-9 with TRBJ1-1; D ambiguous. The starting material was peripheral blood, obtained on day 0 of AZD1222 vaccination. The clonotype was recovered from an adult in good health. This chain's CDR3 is CASSLEQVAFF. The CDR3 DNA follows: TGTGCCAGCAGCTTAGAACAAGTAGCTTTCTTT.